This T cell receptor beta chain originates from a study of blood T cell repertoires in COVID-19. For the study at large: Whether acute or convalescent, the COVID-19 samples came from the United States, Italy and Spain. From T cells, B-cell-depleted T cells, or PBMCs came the material, which was cDNA or gDNA.

In the authors' methods: Amplification of reference gene primers was used by the study to estimate nucleated cell counts. The protocol was immunoSEQ multiplex PCR, while the TCRdb copy is restricted to in-frame clones and leaves out a portion. That table is the source of V, J and clone size, and D and trimming were worked out from the DNA. Of roughly 100,000 clones in the sample, approximately 82% were seen once. The receptor's source is a woman of 80 years or more with acute or convalescent COVID-19. The sample was peripheral blood.

In nucleotides, the CDR3 is TGTGCCAGCAGTTTCCACGACAGGGTCGCCTACAATGAGCAGTTCTTC. Protein product: CASSFHDRVAYNEQFF. This chain uses TRBV27 with TRBJ2-1; 7 nucleotides match TRBD1. Trimming took 3 bases from V and 2 from J; bases not matched to a gene: 7. CDR3 size: 16 residues. Germline CDR1 reads MNHEY; CDR2 reads SMNVEV (reference sequence).